Presented here are 27 T cell receptor beta chains from one specimen sequenced in a study of shared clonotypes between healthy human individuals. Sequenced by immunoSEQ multiplex PCR; TCRdb stores in-frame clones only, minus some. The sample has about 1,900,000 clones, about 94% seen once; the top ten hold under 1.5%. In the naive CD8 group, cells lacked CD45RO and were positively selected for CCR7, so terminally differentiated effector memory CD45RA+ cells were left out. Sequenced: naive CD8+ T cells sorted from blood. These receptors were obtained from a man aged 18 to 29 in good health.

The chain recombines TRBV9 with TRBJ2-2; TRBD1 aligns across 11 bases. The CDR3 consists of 18 residues. Germline V lookup: CDR1 SGDLS, CDR2 YYNGEE. V lost 4 bases to trimming and J lost 3 bases; unmatched junction nucleotides: 11. This CDR3 is CASSTRQDRGLDTGELFF. The CDR3 bases are TGTGCCAGCAGCACGCGCCAGGACAGGGGGCTTGACACCGGGGAGCTGTTTTTT.

V gene TRBV11-2 combines with J gene TRBJ2-1, with TRBD2 matching 15 bases. This CDR3 contains 16 residues. J gave up 10 bases and V 5 bases, and 9 bases lay outside the gene matches. In germline, CDR1 is SGHAT, CDR2 FQNNGV. DNA of the CDR3: TGTGCCAGCAGCCCTTGGACTAGCGGGGGGGCCAGGGAGCAGTTCTTC. Residues: CASSPWTSGGAREQFF. The whole variable domain, filled in from reference TRBV11-2 and TRBJ2-1, reads EAGVAQSPRYKIIEKRQSVAFWCNPISGHATLYWYQQILGQGPKLLIQFQNNGVVDDSQLPKDRFSAERLKGVDSTLKIQPAKLEDSAVYLCASSPWTSGGAREQFFGPGTRLTVL.

The V gene is TRBV4-1, the J gene TRBJ1-1; 9 nucleotides agree with TRBD1. Germline lookup yields CDR1 MGHRA and CDR2 YSYEKL. This CDR3 comprises 15 residues. V was clipped by 3 bases and J by 12 bases; unmatched bases: 14. The CDR3 DNA reads TGCGCCAGCAGCCATGAACCGGGACAGGGTTCACAGTCTTTCTTT. It specifies CASSHEPGQGSQSFF.

The gene calls are TRBV7-2 and TRBJ2-7; 7 bases line up with TRBD1. The CDR3 contains 13 residues. Germline CDR1 is SGHTA and CDR2 is FQGNSA. V was pared by 3 bases and J by 3 bases, with 2 bases of the junction left unmatched. CDR3 DNA: TGTGCCAGCAGCTTCGACAGGGTCTACGAGCAGTACTTC. Residues: CASSFDRVYEQYF. Drawing the rest from reference TRBV7-2 and TRBJ2-7, the complete variable domain is GAGVSQSPSNKVTEKGKDVELRCDPISGHTALYWYRQSLGQGLEFLIYFQGNSAPDKSGLPSDRFSAERTGGSVSTLTIQRTQQEDSAVYLCASSFDRVYEQYFGPGTRLTVT.

The chain couples TRBV4-1 to TRBJ1-6; D perhaps matches TRBD1 (5 bases). Germline V gives CDR1 MGHRA, CDR2 YSYEKL. The V end was cut by 0 bases, the J end by 10 bases, with 13 bases between. This CDR3 comprises 15 residues. CDR3 region: CASSQEPGGASPLHF. In DNA form, the CDR3 reads TGCGCCAGCAGCCAAGAACCCGGTGGGGCATCACCCCTCCACTTT.

This clone was seen a single time. The genes are TRBV10-2 and TRBJ2-7; D may correspond to TRBD1 or TRBD2 (5 bases each). Per germline, CDR1 WSHSY and CDR2 SAAADI. With 4 bases removed from V and 6 bases from J, the gap between germline ends came to 7 bases. There are 11 residues in the CDR3. CDR3 bases: TGCGCCAGCAGTGTCGGGACCGAGCAGTACTTC. It is translated as CASSVGTEQYF.

This chain uses TRBV13 with TRBJ2-1, with TRBD2 identical over 7 bases. Germline CDR1 reads PRHDT; CDR2 reads FYEKMQ (reference sequence). The V segment lost 1 base and the J segment 4 bases; nucleotides outside the gene matches: 7. The CDR3 loop spans 16 amino acids. CDR3 residues: CASSLASSGFYNEQFF. DNA for the CDR3: TGTGCCAGCAGCTTAGCATCTAGCGGTTTTTACAATGAGCAGTTCTTC.

The rearrangement uses TRBV4-3 and TRBJ2-2; TRBD1 aligns across 8 bases. Trimming cost V 0 bases and J 5 bases; bases outside gene matches: 5. Germline CDR1 is LGHNA and CDR2 is YSLEER. The CDR3 has 16 residues. The CDR3 bases are TGCGCCAGCAGCCAAGACAAGAACAGGGGGACCGGGGAGCTGTTTTTT. It encodes CASSQDKNRGTGELFF.

This chain links TRBV7-9 with TRBJ2-7, with 7 bases fitting TRBD1. From germline, CDR1 is SEHNR and CDR2 FQNEAQ (reference sequence). Unmatched junction bases numbered 6, after V lost 7 bases and J lost 0 bases. CDR3 length: 14 residues. CDR3 amino acids: CASTSRGHSYEQYF. CDR3 nucleotide sequence: TGTGCCAGCACCTCTAGGGGGCACTCCTACGAGCAGTACTTC.

This clone was detected only once. The V call is TRBV4-1, the J call TRBJ2-7, with D maybe TRBD2 (6 bases). This CDR3 has 15 residues. V was shortened by 0 bases and J by 3 bases, with 12 bases between the two germline ends. In germline, CDR1 is MGHRA, CDR2 YSYEKL. CDR3 amino acids: CASSQDKEGRYEQYF. In DNA, the CDR3 is TGCGCCAGCAGCCAAGATAAGGAGGGGCGCTACGAGCAGTACTTC.

The chain recombines TRBV25-1 with TRBJ2-7, with D unclear. V was clipped by 3 bases and J by 3 bases, with 9 bases between them. The CDR3 contains 13 residues. Germline-derived CDR1 and CDR2 are MGHDK and SYGVNS. As DNA, the CDR3 is TGTGCCAGCAGTGATATCGCCCTCTACGAGCAGTACTTC. Its translation: CASSDIALYEQYF.

The J gene is TRBJ2-7, the V gene TRBV9, with D hard to call. Germline CDR1 reads SGDLS; CDR2 reads YYNGEE. Deletions cut 0 bases from V and 0 bases from J, with 7 bases between. CDR3 length: 14 residues. The CDR3 loop is CASSVVPDSYEQYF. CDR3 DNA sequence: TGTGCCAGCAGCGTAGTTCCAGACTCCTACGAGCAGTACTTC.

This rearrangement joins TRBV6-1 to TRBJ2-1; D gene uncertain. With 7 bases removed from V and 7 bases from J, the gap between germline ends came to 8 bases. The CDR3 length is 11 residues. Germline loops: CDR1 MNHNS, CDR2 SASEGT. The CDR3 DNA is TGTGCCAGCACGGATGGGAATGAGCAGTTCTTC. Residues: CASTDGNEQFF.

The CDR3 sequence is CASSFSGSETQYF. The DNA of the CDR3 is TGTGCCAGCAGCTTTTCAGGTTCAGAGACCCAGTACTTC. The genes are TRBV7-9 and TRBJ2-5; no clear D gene. V lost 3 bases and J 4 bases, leaving 9 bases between the germline ends. This CDR3 region has 13 residues. The germline V gene has CDR1 SEHNR and CDR2 FQNEAQ (reference sequence).

This chain joins TRBV6-1 and TRBJ2-7; D is unresolved. The germline V gene encodes CDR1 MNHNS and CDR2 SASEGT. CDR3 length: 12 amino acids. V dropped 10 bases and J dropped 5 bases, with 15 bases sitting between them. The CDR3 sequence: CATQAVYDEQYF. The CDR3 coding sequence is TGTGCCACTCAGGCGGTATACGACGAGCAGTACTTC.

This chain links TRBV4-1 with TRBJ2-1, with D possibly TRBD2 on 6 matching bases. CDR3 length: 15 amino acids. The germline V gene has CDR1 MGHRA and CDR2 YSYEKL. V was trimmed by 4 bases and J by 0 bases, leaving 10 bases between them. The CDR3 nucleotides are TGCGCCAGCAGCCCCGGGACTCACTCCTACAATGAGCAGTTCTTC. Translating it yields CASSPGTHSYNEQFF.

Points on this clone: Other DNA sequences in the same sample also yield this CDR3. V is TRBV27 and J is TRBJ2-7, with D hard to call. This CDR3 comprises 13 residues. The germline V gene encodes CDR1 MNHEY and CDR2 SMNVEV (reference sequence). V was pared by 3 bases and J by 1 base, with 7 bases between. The CDR3 is CASSLAESYEQYF. CDR3 bases: TGTGCCAGCAGTTTGGCGGAGTCCTACGAGCAGTACTTC.

The V gene is TRBV14, the J gene TRBJ2-7, with 9 bases that match TRBD1. Germline V lookup: CDR1 SGHDN, CDR2 FVKESK. Unmatched junction bases numbered 4, after V lost 2 bases and J lost 2 bases. The CDR3 runs to 15 residues. CDR3 bases: TGTGCCAGCAGCCAACAGGGACAGGGCCCCTACGAGCAGTACTTC. Protein: CASSQQGQGPYEQYF.

Points on this clone: The limits of the CDR3 on the DNA are not certain, so only TCRdb's listed CDR3 is given. The V and J genes are TRBV28 and TRBJ2-1; the DNA was not compared with TRBD1, the D call given in the table. Germline loops: CDR1 MDHEN, CDR2 SYDVKM. Counting both end residues, the CDR3 totals 17 amino acids. The CDR3 sequence is CASSSSVAGITYNEQFF.

This sequence joins TRBV6-1 and TRBJ1-2; no reliable D call. The CDR3 length is 15 residues. Trimming removed 0 bases at V and 5 bases at J, with 13 bases between. Germline V gives CDR1 MNHNS, CDR2 SASEGT. The CDR3 sequence is CASSEAWADEYGYTF. The CDR3, as DNA: TGTGCCAGCAGTGAAGCGTGGGCAGATGAGTATGGCTACACCTTC.

The chain is built from TRBV18 and TRBJ2-7; D is uncertain. Germline-derived CDR1 and CDR2 are KGHSH and LQKENI. This CDR3 comprises 17 residues. Trimming pared 3 bases from V and 0 bases from J, leaving 18 bases between. In nucleotides, the CDR3 is TGTGCCAGCTCACCCTTGGAGAGTCTTGGTAGCTCCTACGAGCAGTACTTC. This codes for CASSPLESLGSSYEQYF.

Concerning this clone: Other DNA sequences in this specimen translate into the identical CDR3. The chain links TRBV5-6 to TRBJ1-6; no reliable D call. The CDR3 has 12 amino acids. V was trimmed by 1 base and J by 7 bases, leaving 3 bases between them. Germline V lookup: CDR1 SGHDT, CDR2 YYEEEE. In DNA form, the CDR3 reads TGTGCCAGCAGCTTGTACAATTCACCCCTCCACTTT. Protein: CASSLYNSPLHF.

For this clone: This sample also contains other DNA sequences that code for the same CDR3. The chain couples TRBV6-5 to TRBJ2-1; no clear D gene. V gave up 0 bases and J gave up 4 bases, with 7 bases separating them. CDR1 is MNHEY, CDR2 SVGAGI, per germline. The CDR3 is 14 residues long. DNA of the CDR3: TGTGCCAGCAGTTACTCGTTGGGGTACAATGAGCAGTTCTTC. It encodes CASSYSLGYNEQFF.

The chain uses TRBV5-6 and TRBJ1-6, with TRBD1 identical over 7 bases. Losses at the gene ends were 2 bases for V and 4 bases for J; bases not matched to a gene: 6. CDR1 SGHDT and CDR2 YYEEEE come from the germline V gene. The CDR3 consists of 16 residues. The CDR3 region is CASSLGDSIYNSPLHF. The CDR3 nucleotides are TGTGCCAGCAGCTTAGGGGACAGCATTTATAATTCACCCCTCCACTTT. Variable domain in full (rest from reference TRBV5-6 and TRBJ1-6): DAGVTQSPTHLIKTRGQQVTLRCSPKSGHDTVSWYQQALGQGPQFIFQYYEEEERQRGNFPDRFSGHQFPNYSSELNVNALLLGDSALYLCASSLGDSIYNSPLHFGNGTRLTVT.

This chain uses TRBV9 with TRBJ2-7, with a tentative D call TRBD2 (5 bases). The germline gives CDR1 SGDLS, CDR2 YYNGEE. The CDR3 consists of 14 residues. Between the trimmed V and J ends, which lost 0 bases and 5 bases, there was a span of 12 bases. The CDR3 DNA reads TGTGCCAGCAGCGTAGCGGGAACCGAGGACGAGCAGTACTTC. As protein: CASSVAGTEDEQYF.

This chain uses TRBV11-1 with TRBJ1-4, with TRBD1 identical over 7 bases. Trimming cost V 5 bases and J 2 bases; bases outside gene matches: 8. Germline V lookup: CDR1 SGHAT, CDR2 FQDESV (reference sequence). The CDR3 loop spans 16 amino acids. The CDR3 loop is CASSIQGRGTNEKLFF. The CDR3 region has the DNA TGTGCCAGCAGCATACAGGGGAGAGGGACTAATGAAAAACTGTTTTTT.

Concerning this clone: Other DNA variants within this sample encode the same CDR3. The chain is built from TRBV6-1 and TRBJ2-7, with unresolved D. The V end was cut by 1 base, the J end by 3 bases, with 4 bases between. Germline V gives CDR1 MNHNS, CDR2 SASEGT. This CDR3 has 12 amino acids. The CDR3 nucleotides read TGTGCCAGCAGTGAAGAGGACTACGAGCAGTACTTC. This translates into CASSEEDYEQYF.